A single T cell receptor beta chain is shown here with its context. No antigen is known for it. With 5 bases removed from V and 5 bases from J, the gap between germline ends came to 16 bases. CDR3 size: 15 residues. Germline values: CDR1 SGHTA, CDR2 FQGNSA. These data belong to a study of T cell responses to AZD1222 COVID-19 vaccine. Study results and caveats: Females outnumbered males among donors, who were mostly white British; clonal diversity was possibly underestimated.

Clones were sequenced by immunoSEQ multiplex PCR, and TCRdb holds only the in-frame ones, with some missing. Of under 100,000 clones detected, around nine tenths appear once; the ten largest clones hold roughly 2.8%. The gene calls are TRBV7-2 and TRBJ2-4; the D gene could be TRBD1 or TRBD2 (5 bases each). The sequence came from an adult in good health. This sample comprised peripheral blood, obtained on day 0 of AZD1222 vaccination. DNA of the CDR3: TGTGCCAGCAGCAAGAGGGACGACAGACAAAACATTCAGTACTTC. This codes for CASSKRDDRQNIQYF.